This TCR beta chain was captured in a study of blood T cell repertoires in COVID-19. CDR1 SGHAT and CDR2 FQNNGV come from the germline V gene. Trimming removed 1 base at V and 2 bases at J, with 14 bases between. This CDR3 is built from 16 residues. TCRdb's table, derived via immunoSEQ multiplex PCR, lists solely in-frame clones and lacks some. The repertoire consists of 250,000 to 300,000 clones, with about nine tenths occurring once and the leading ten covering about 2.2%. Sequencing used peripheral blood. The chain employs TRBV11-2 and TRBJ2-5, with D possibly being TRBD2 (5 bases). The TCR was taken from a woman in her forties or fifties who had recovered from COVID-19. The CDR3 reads CASSLGFRGRQETQYF. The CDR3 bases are TGTGCCAGCAGCTTAGGGTTTCGGGGAAGGCAAGAGACCCAGTACTTC.